These 3 T cell receptor beta chains came from one sample sequenced in a study of T cell changes during pregnancy in multiple sclerosis. Assay: immunoSEQ multiplex PCR; the TCRdb copy retains only in-frame clones and omits some. The sample records 60,000 to 95,000 clones, around nine tenths being singletons. The sample consisted of CD4+ T cells from peripheral blood mononuclear cells, taken before pregnancy. The source is a female donor with multiple sclerosis, enrolled in a pregnancy study.

CDR3 in DNA: TGCGCCAGCAGCTTTCTAGCGGGGGAGAGTAATGAGCAGTTCTTC. Encoded protein: CASSFLAGESNEQFF. This chain uses TRBV5-1 with TRBJ2-1; 10 bases agree with TRBD2. With V trimmed by 2 bases and J by 7 bases, 6 bases remained unmatched. Germline assignment: CDR1 SGHRS and CDR2 YFSETQ. The CDR3 sequence is 15 residues long.

The rearrangement joins TRBV4-1 to TRBJ2-7, with D maybe TRBD2 (5 bases). V lost 0 bases, J lost 0 bases, and 12 bases lay in between. CDR1 is MGHRA, CDR2 YSYEKL, per germline. The CDR3 has 16 amino acids. The CDR3 loop is CASSQEGIGSSYEQYF. The CDR3 nucleotides read TGCGCCAGCAGCCAAGAAGGGATAGGGAGCTCCTACGAGCAGTACTTC.

This rearrangement joins TRBV15 to TRBJ1-2; 9 nucleotides align to TRBD1. Germline loops: CDR1 LNHNV, CDR2 YYDKDF (reference sequence). Trimming at V came to 0 bases and at J to 5 bases, leaving 13 bases not matched to a gene. There are 18 residues in the CDR3. The CDR3 here is CATSRDETGGSRRYGYTF. CDR3 bases: TGTGCCACCAGCAGAGACGAGACAGGGGGAAGCCGTCGATATGGCTACACCTTC. The entire variable domain, with the rest obtained from reference TRBV15 and TRBJ1-2, is as follows: DAMVIQNPRYQVTQFGKPVTLSCSQTLNHNVMYWYQQKSSQAPKLLFHYYDKDFNNEADTPDNFQSRRPNTSFCFLDIRSPGLGDTAMYLCATSRDETGGSRRYGYTFGSGTRLTVV.